This T cell receptor beta chain was retrieved from a study of T cell repertoires in cytomegalovirus infection. TCRdb processed the reads anew with MiXCR; each CDR3 protein has one entry. The data contain roughly 230,000 distinct CDR3 sequences, over 15% of them seen just once; the ten biggest clones take up around half. The germline CDR1 and CDR2 sequences are MDHEN and SYDVKM. J lost 2 bases, V lost 3 bases, and 10 bases had no gene match. The CDR3 spans 16 residues. This clonotype was observed at least ten times. The clonotype originates from a human donor in good health (CMV status not recorded). Some clones in this sample may be carry-over from other donors' samples. The sequenced sample was CD8+ T cells from PBMCs. The genes are TRBV28 and TRBJ2-7, with 7 bases matching TRBD1. The CDR3 protein is CASSFLVTGQTYEQYF. CDR3 coding DNA: TGTGCCAGCAGTTTTCTTGTAACGGGACAGACCTACGAGCAGTACTTC. Full variable domain (missing parts from reference TRBV28 and TRBJ2-7): DVKVTQSSRYLVKRTGEKVFLECVQDMDHENMFWYRQDPGLGLRLIYFSYDVKMKEKGDIPEGYSVSREKKERFSLILESASTNQTSMYLCASSFLVTGQTYEQYFGPGTRLTVT.